The 17 T cell receptor beta chains in this list originate from one sample, sequenced in a study of shared clonotypes between healthy human individuals. Produced via immunoSEQ multiplex PCR; TCRdb's table is partial and in-frame only. Among 2 million to 3 million clones, more than 85% were seen once, and the ten largest hold roughly 0.39%. The sample taken for sequencing was naive CD4+ T cells from PBMCs. Specified subset: CD45RA+ positively selected. The source of these receptors is a young man in good health. Some clones in this sample may be carry-over from other donors' samples.

CDR3 amino acids: CASSLEVLYNEQFF. DNA for the CDR3: TGTGCCAGCAGCTTAGAAGTCCTTTACAATGAGCAGTTCTTC. V gene TRBV7-9 combines with J gene TRBJ2-1; D unresolved. Trimming took 1 base from V and 4 from J, leaving 8 bases between them. The CDR3 sequence is 14 residues long. CDR1 SEHNR and CDR2 FQNEAQ come from the germline V gene (reference sequence).

This rearrangement joins TRBV10-1 to TRBJ2-6, with 9 bases lining up with TRBD2. Looked up from germline, CDR1 is WNHNN and CDR2 is SYGVQD (reference sequence). The CDR3 sequence is 16 residues long. V shed 8 bases and J 3 bases; nucleotides not matched to a gene: 8. CDR3 residues: CASRREGRHGANVLTF. The CDR3 DNA reads as TGCGCCAGCCGGCGGGAGGGCCGCCATGGGGCCAACGTCCTGACTTTC.

V usage is TRBV7-9 and J usage is TRBJ1-5, with unresolved D. Germline lookup yields CDR1 SEHNR and CDR2 FQNEAQ (reference sequence). The CDR3 has 16 residues. Trimming left V 4 bases short and J 0 bases short, with 13 bases between. The CDR3 is CASSSWQIDSNQPQHF. CDR3 DNA: TGTGCCAGCAGCTCGTGGCAGATTGATAGCAATCAGCCCCAGCATTTT.

The J gene is TRBJ2-6, the V gene TRBV23-1, with a tentative D call TRBD1 (5 bases). TRBV23-1 is sorted into the ORF group, with uncertain function. V was clipped by 2 bases and J by 0 bases, with 14 bases between them. The CDR3 contains 18 residues. The CDR3 nucleotides are TGCGCCAGCAGTCAAGACGCACAGGACCACTCTGGGGCCAACGTCCTGACTTTC. It yields the protein CASSQDAQDHSGANVLTF.

The chain has TRBV7-2 and TRBJ1-2; weak D call: TRBD1 (6 bases). V lost 4 bases and J lost 4, with 10 bases in between. The CDR3 is 13 residues long. Looked up from germline, CDR1 is SGHTA and CDR2 is FQGNSA. CDR3 sequence reads: CASSWMDSYGYTF. The DNA of the CDR3 is TGTGCCAGCAGCTGGATGGACAGCTATGGCTACACCTTC.

The chain uses TRBV29-1 and TRBJ1-2; 7 nucleotides align to TRBD1. The CDR3 runs 13 residues. The germline V gene has CDR1 SQVTM and CDR2 ANQGSEA. The ends lost 6 bases at V and 3 bases at J; junction bases unmatched: 7. The CDR3 sequence: CSVRHTGDYGYTF. DNA for the CDR3: TGCAGCGTCCGCCACACAGGGGACTATGGCTACACCTTC.

The chain combines TRBV7-2 with TRBJ2-7, with TRBD1 as a possible D gene (6 bases). V was cut by 4 bases and J by 9 bases, with 19 bases left in between. The CDR3 sequence is 14 residues long. Germline-derived CDR1 and CDR2 are SGHTA and FQGNSA. The CDR3 DNA reads TGTGCCAGCAGCTCTCCCTGGGACACCCAGGTGCAGTACTTC. This gives the protein CASSSPWDTQVQYF.

CDR3 nucleotides: TGTGCCTGGAGGCTCTCAAGGCTGGGAGGCGAGACCCAGTACTTC. As protein: CAWRLSRLGGETQYF. V is TRBV30 and J is TRBJ2-5; maybe TRBD2 (6 bases). V was trimmed by 3 bases and J by 5 bases, leaving 19 bases between them. Germline lookup yields CDR1 GTSNPN and CDR2 SVGIG (reference sequence). The CDR3 has 15 residues.

Here the CDR3 reads CASSPGATNEKLFF. DNA of the CDR3: TGTGCCAGCAGCCCCGGAGCAACTAATGAAAAACTGTTTTTT. The chain uses TRBV2 and TRBJ1-4, with D uncertain. The CDR3 spans 14 residues. CDR1 and CDR2 from the germline V gene are SNHLY and FYNNEI. Trimming removed 6 bases at V and 0 bases at J, with 8 bases between.

V and J are TRBV27 and TRBJ2-5; TRBD2 aligns across 7 bases. Looked up from germline, CDR1 is MNHEY and CDR2 is SMNVEV (reference sequence). V lost 5 bases, J lost 3 bases, and 6 bases stayed unmatched. This CDR3 comprises 14 residues. This CDR3 is CASSRPGGEETQYF. CDR3 bases: TGTGCCAGCAGTCGGCCGGGAGGCGAAGAGACCCAGTACTTC.

V usage is TRBV6-5 and J usage is TRBJ2-1, with 7 bases aligning to TRBD2. CDR3 length: 14 amino acids. Germline V CDR1 and CDR2: MNHEY, SVGAGI. The J segment lost 5 bases and the V segment lost 6 bases, leaving 7 bases of the junction unmatched. CDR3 protein: CASSRPSGNNEQFF. As DNA, the CDR3 is TGTGCCAGCAGCAGGCCTAGCGGAAACAATGAGCAGTTCTTC.

A note on this clone: Other nucleotide sequences in the sample specify the same CDR3. The CDR3 nucleotides read TGTGCCAGCTCACCAGGACAGAGCTATGGCTACACCTTC. The encoded protein is CASSPGQSYGYTF. The chain is built from TRBV18 and TRBJ1-2, with D possibly matching TRBD1 (6 bases). V shed 2 bases and J shed 4 bases, with 8 bases lying between them. The CDR3 is made up of 13 amino acids. In germline, CDR1 is KGHSH, CDR2 LQKENI.

As to this clone: In the same sample, other DNA sequences code for this CDR3. The V and J genes are TRBV5-1 and TRBJ2-5; TRBD1 matches at 10 bases. Trimming removed 1 base from V and 4 bases from J; junction bases left unmatched: 7. Germline loops: CDR1 SGHRS, CDR2 YFSETQ. The length of the CDR3 is 16 residues. CDR3 sequence reads: CASSLLPGQGGETQYF. DNA for the CDR3: TGCGCCAGCAGCTTGCTACCAGGACAGGGGGGAGAGACCCAGTACTTC.

The chain is built from TRBV2 and TRBJ2-5, with D unresolved. Trimming shortened V by 1 base and J by 7 bases, and 7 bases separated the two germline ends. The CDR3 covers 12 residues. The germline CDR1 and CDR2 sequences are SNHLY and FYNNEI. As DNA, the CDR3 is TGTGCCAGCAGTGAAGGCAGCGTGACCCAGTACTTC. It encodes CASSEGSVTQYF.

The rearrangement joins TRBV21-1 to TRBJ1-5. TRBV21-1 is a recognized pseudogene. This CDR3 has 15 amino acids. The CDR3: CASSIGGSRNQPQHF. For the CDR3, the DNA is TGTGCCAGCAGCATCGGGGGGAGTCGCAATCAGCCCCAGCATTTT.

This clone was recorded only once. Written as DNA, the CDR3 is TGTGCCAGCAGTTCGGGACGGTTGATGTGGACCCAGTACTTC. It specifies CASSSGRLMWTQYF. The V gene is TRBV28, the J gene TRBJ2-5, with D perhaps TRBD1 or TRBD2 (5 bases each). The CDR3 spans 14 residues. CDR1 is MDHEN, CDR2 SYDVKM, per germline. Trimming removed 4 bases at V and 7 bases at J, with 16 bases between.

The rearrangement links TRBV7-2 to TRBJ2-7; TRBD1 aligns across 8 bases. The J segment lost 4 bases and the V segment lost 2 bases, leaving 4 bases of the junction unmatched. The germline CDR1 and CDR2 sequences are SGHTA and FQGNSA. This CDR3 region has 14 residues. The CDR3 sequence is CASSLTYRGYEQYF. DNA for the CDR3: TGTGCCAGCAGCTTAACCTACAGGGGGTACGAGCAGTACTTC.